The TCR beta chain under discussion was sequenced for a study of control samples from healthy donors and cancer patients. The sample holds one count of this clone. Germline CDR1 and CDR2: GTSNPN and SVGIG (reference sequence). The CDR3 is 14 amino acids. TCRdb's table, derived via immunoSEQ multiplex PCR, lists solely in-frame clones and lacks some. Here the sample spans approximately 30,000 clones, approximately 94% being singletons. This sequence was found in a man between 60 and 75 years old in good health. Source material: blood. The chain links TRBV30 to TRBJ2-1; 7 nucleotides line up with TRBD2. The CDR3 DNA is TGTGGGTTAGCGGGTTTTAGCTCCTACAATGAGCAGTTCTTC. Translation gives CGLAGFSSYNEQFF.